This entry describes one T cell receptor beta chain. CDR3 length equals 17 residues. V was clipped by 6 bases and J by 6 bases; unmatched bases: 13. Germline-derived CDR1 and CDR2 are MDHEN and SYDVKM. This specimen comes from a study of blood T cell repertoires in COVID-19. In the study overall: Acute and convalescent COVID-19 specimens originated in the United States, Italy and Spain. From T cells, B-cell-depleted T cells, or PBMCs came the material, which was cDNA or gDNA.

In the original workflow: Reference gene primer amplification gave nucleated cell count estimates. Produced via immunoSEQ multiplex PCR; TCRdb's table is partial and in-frame only. Clonal size and the V and J genes are those of that table, whereas D and trimming came from the DNA. This sample has fewer than 350,000 clones, with 85% found just once. V is TRBV28 and J is TRBJ1-6; 8 positions agree with TRBD1. The sequence was obtained from a woman in her forties or fifties with active or convalescent COVID-19. What was sequenced was peripheral blood. The CDR3 DNA reads TGTGCCAGCAGAATGGCCTTTATCAGGGGGCTTAATTCACCCCTCCACTTT. Translation: CASRMAFIRGLNSPLHF.